The next 23 T cell receptor beta chains were all read from a single sample in a study of CD8 T cells in ankylosing spondylitis. TCRdb fed the 5' RACE reads into MiXCR, producing one record per CDR3 protein. Of some 270,000 distinct CDR3 sequences detected, more than 25% appear once; the ten largest clones hold about 4.2%. Sequencing was carried out using blood, either unsorted or a sorted T cell fraction (not recorded which). These receptors were obtained from a male donor with ankylosing spondylitis or in good health (not recorded which).

The chain has TRBV12-3 or TRBV12-4 and TRBJ1-6; D remains ambiguous. V gave up 7 bases and J gave up 7 bases, with 26 bases separating them. The CDR3 loop spans 18 amino acids. CDR3 sequence: CASTPYGSRGGLNSPLHF. CDR3 DNA sequence: TGTGCCAGCACTCCATACGGGAGCCGAGGAGGGTTAAATTCACCCCTCCACTTT.

This chain links TRBV18 with TRBJ2-2; D possibly matches TRBD1 or TRBD2 (5 bases each). The germline V gene encodes CDR1 KGHSH and CDR2 LQKENI. V lost 2 bases to trimming and J lost 1 base, with 11 bases between them. This CDR3 spans 16 amino acids. The CDR3 sequence: CASSPAGTLNTGELFF. The CDR3 DNA reads as TGTGCCAGCTCACCAGCCGGGACCTTGAACACCGGGGAGCTGTTTTTT.

This clonotype was counted a few times. This rearrangement joins TRBV20-1 to TRBJ2-1, with D possibly being TRBD1 (5 bases). Germline CDR1 DFQATT, CDR2 SNEGSKA (reference sequence). The CDR3 runs to 14 residues. V was trimmed by 4 bases and J by 2 bases, leaving 12 bases between them. In DNA form, the CDR3 reads TGCAGTGCTATTATCCAGGGCCCCTACAATGAGCAGTTCTTC. It yields the protein CSAIIQGPYNEQFF.

This clonotype was seen once. The chain employs TRBV15 and TRBJ2-3, with D tentatively TRBD2 (5 bases). This CDR3 spans 15 amino acids. Germline V gives CDR1 LNHNV, CDR2 YYDKDF (reference sequence). The V end was cut by 3 bases, the J end by 3 bases, with 13 bases between. CDR3 sequence reads: CATSSERRLTDTQYF. DNA of the CDR3: TGTGCCACCAGCAGTGAACGACGACTAACAGATACGCAGTATTTT.

This rearrangement joins TRBV2 to TRBJ2-5; D is unresolved. Germline lookup yields CDR1 SNHLY and CDR2 FYNNEI. Trimming shortened V by 8 bases and J by 5 bases, and 12 bases separated the two germline ends. The CDR3 spans 12 residues. The CDR3 region is CASASKDETQYF. In DNA form, the CDR3 reads TGTGCCAGCGCTAGTAAGGACGAGACCCAGTACTTC.

The J gene is TRBJ2-5, the V gene TRBV20-1; TRBD1 matches 9 bases. CDR3 size: 19 residues. The junction had 24 bases not matched to a gene; V was cut back by 6 bases and J by 4 bases. Germline V CDR1 and CDR2: DFQATT, SNEGSKA (reference sequence). CDR3 loop: CSAWKTGGDRTGAAETQYF. DNA of the CDR3: TGCAGTGCGTGGAAGACTGGAGGGGATCGGACAGGGGCGGCAGAGACCCAGTACTTC.

The V gene is TRBV3-1, the J gene TRBJ2-1, with TRBD1 matching over 7 bases. The CDR3 totals 20 residues. Germline loops: CDR1 LGHDT, CDR2 YNNKEL (reference sequence). Unmatched junction bases numbered 15, after V lost 1 base and J lost 0 bases. The CDR3 DNA sequence: TGTGCCAGCAGCCAAGCTCTGGGGGACAGCCCGTTCAGCTCCTACAATGAGCAGTTCTTC. Amino acid sequence: CASSQALGDSPFSSYNEQFF.

CDR3 DNA sequence: TGCAGTGCTAGAGATGGGCGCAGGGGGTTAAACTATGGCTACACCTTC. It translates to CSARDGRRGLNYGYTF. The chain couples TRBV20-1 to TRBJ1-2, with 7 bases identical to TRBD1. This CDR3 comprises 16 residues. J was trimmed by 2 bases and V by 0 bases; bases with no gene match: 9. Germline assignment: CDR1 DFQATT and CDR2 SNEGSKA (reference sequence).

The chain couples TRBV5-5 to TRBJ1-2, with 9 bases lining up with TRBD1. Trimming took 6 bases from V and 4 from J; bases not matched to a gene: 10. CDR1 is SGHKS and CDR2 is YYEKEE in the germline V gene (reference sequence). This CDR3 comprises 15 residues. The CDR3, as DNA: TGTGCCAGCACCTTAGAGGACAGGGGTTTCTATGGCTACACCTTC. Its translation is CASTLEDRGFYGYTF.

The gene calls are TRBV6-1 and TRBJ1-5; D might be TRBD1 (5 bases). This CDR3 region has 16 residues. Germline V gene data show CDR1 as MNHNS and CDR2 as SASEGT. The V end lost 3 bases, the J end lost 2 bases, and 14 bases lay between the germline ends. The CDR3 nucleotides are TGTGCCAGCAGTGACCGGGGCCTAAGCGGCAATCAGCCCCAGCATTTT. This translates into CASSDRGLSGNQPQHF.

This clonotype has a handful of counts. This chain joins TRBV20-1 and TRBJ1-5; 7 nucleotides line up with TRBD1. The CDR3 is 13 residues long. J gave up 4 bases and V 5 bases, and 5 bases lay outside the gene matches. From germline, CDR1 is DFQATT and CDR2 SNEGSKA (reference sequence). CDR3 DNA sequence: TGCAGTGCTCAGGGGACAGCTAATCAGCCCCAGCATTTT. It is translated as CSAQGTANQPQHF.

The chain links TRBV5-1 to TRBJ2-5, with D hard to call. The germline V gene encodes CDR1 SGHRS and CDR2 YFSETQ. The germline V and J ends were trimmed by 0 bases and 5 bases, with 8 bases remaining between them. The CDR3 has 13 amino acids. CDR3 bases: TGCGCCAGCAGCTTGGTCCCAACGGAGACCCAGTACTTC. Protein product: CASSLVPTETQYF. The whole variable domain, filled in from reference TRBV5-1 and TRBJ2-5, reads KAGVTQTPRYLIKTRGQQVTLSCSPISGHRSVSWYQQTPGQGLQFLFEYFSETQRNKGNFPGRFSGRQFSNSRSEMNVSTLELGDSALYLCASSLVPTETQYFGPGTRLLVL.

The V and J genes are TRBV12-3 or TRBV12-4 and TRBJ2-7; maybe TRBD1 (5 bases). V gave up 5 bases and J gave up 2 bases, with 19 bases separating them. The CDR3 is 16 amino acids. CDR3 DNA: TGTGCCAGCAGTCCCCCTTTGGGGCGGAGCCCCTACGAGCAGTACTTC. This sequence encodes CASSPPLGRSPYEQYF.

This clonotype was counted a single time. The chain has TRBV10-3 and TRBJ2-7; D is uncertain. This CDR3 region has 15 residues. The V and J ends lost 0 bases and 2 bases respectively, with 11 bases between them. Germline V gene sequence: CDR1 ENHRY, CDR2 SYGVKD. This CDR3 reads CAISESEPVTYEQYF. The CDR3 DNA follows: TGTGCCATCAGTGAGTCTGAGCCAGTTACCTACGAGCAGTACTTC.

The rearrangement uses TRBV27 and TRBJ2-2, with D tentatively TRBD2 (6 bases). The CDR3 loop spans 16 amino acids. Germline V gene data show CDR1 as MNHEY and CDR2 as SMNVEV (reference sequence). Trimming shortened V by 7 bases and J by 6 bases, and 21 bases separated the two germline ends. The DNA for the CDR3 is TGTGCCAGCAAGCCCGGACTATCAGTTGGGGCCGGGGAGCTGTTTTTT. Protein sequence: CASKPGLSVGAGELFF.

There are a few counts of this clonotype. CDR3 in amino acids: CSARVAGYSYNEQFF. The CDR3 nucleotides are TGCAGTGCTAGAGTAGCGGGTTACTCCTACAATGAGCAGTTCTTC. This chain joins TRBV20-1 and TRBJ2-1; 7 positions match TRBD2. Trimming took 1 base from V and 0 from J; bases not matched to a gene: 3. CDR1 and CDR2 from the germline V gene are DFQATT and SNEGSKA (reference sequence). CDR3 length equals 15 residues.

This clonotype has only a few counts. The genes are TRBV6-1 and TRBJ2-3; maybe TRBD2 (7 bases). This CDR3 is built from 17 residues. The V end lost 6 bases, the J end lost 1 base, and 20 bases lay between the germline ends. The germline CDR1 and CDR2 sequences are MNHNS and SASEGT. The CDR3 nucleotides are TGTGCCAGCAGCCGCGTGATGGGGGGGCCAGGCACAGATACGCAGTATTTT. Protein sequence: CASSRVMGGPGTDTQYF.

The table lists this clonotype with a few counts. The chain uses TRBV12-3 or TRBV12-4 and TRBJ2-4; TRBD2 matches 10 bases. The J segment lost 7 bases and the V segment lost 5 bases, leaving 8 bases of the junction unmatched. The CDR3 consists of 15 residues. As DNA, the CDR3 is TGTGCCAGCAGTCCAAGCGGGGGGGCTGATAACATTCAGTACTTC. It encodes CASSPSGGADNIQYF.

Here the CDR3 reads CSVESPNTGELFF. DNA for the CDR3: TGCAGCGTTGAAAGCCCGAACACCGGGGAGCTGTTTTTT. The chain joins TRBV29-1 to TRBJ2-2; unclear D gene. The CDR3 is made up of 13 amino acids. The germline gives CDR1 SQVTM, CDR2 ANQGSEA. V was trimmed by 2 bases and J by 0 bases, leaving 4 bases between them.

The chain joins TRBV20-1 to TRBJ2-1; D is ambiguous. Germline loops: CDR1 DFQATT, CDR2 SNEGSKA (reference sequence). This CDR3 is 14 amino acids long. V was clipped by 1 base and J by 5 bases, with 12 bases between them. In DNA, the CDR3 is TGCAGTGCTAGAGGGCTCCTCACGCACAATGAGCAGTTCTTC. Its protein product is CSARGLLTHNEQFF.

There are a few counts of this clonotype. V is TRBV12-3 or TRBV12-4 and J is TRBJ2-7, with D uncertain. The CDR3 length is 13 residues. V lost 7 bases to trimming and J lost 4 bases, with 14 bases between them. CDR3 sequence (DNA): TGTGCCAGCACCCCCGGGCCCGTTTACGAGCAGTACTTC. Amino acid sequence: CASTPGPVYEQYF.

This sequence joins TRBV20-1 and TRBJ2-3; D not certain. Germline V CDR1 and CDR2: DFQATT, SNEGSKA (reference sequence). CDR3 length: 13 residues. Trimming shortened V by 6 bases and J by 2 bases, and 12 bases separated the two germline ends. The CDR3 DNA follows: TGCAGTGCCGACGACGGTTCCACAGATACGCAGTATTTT. It encodes CSADDGSTDTQYF.

This clonotype turned up a few times. The chain combines TRBV20-1 with TRBJ2-3; 14 nucleotides match TRBD2. Germline-derived CDR1 and CDR2 are DFQATT and SNEGSKA (reference sequence). CDR3 length: 20 residues. Trimming cost V 3 bases and J 1 base; bases outside gene matches: 15. As DNA, the CDR3 is TGCAGTGCTAGGGGGGGGGTTGGGACTAGCGGGGGCAGTGGCACAGATACGCAGTATTTT. Protein: CSARGGVGTSGGSGTDTQYF.